The rows below give T cell receptor beta chains drawn from one sample of a study of T-cell memory formation after mild COVID-19. One entry per CDR3 protein results from TCRdb running MiXCR on the 5' RACE reads. The profile shows about 200,000 distinct CDR3 sequences, 9.5% to 10% of them singletons. The sample taken for sequencing was PBMCs or a T cell subset sorted from them (not recorded which). Every receptor here comes from a man in his late teens or twenties who had mild COVID-19 (a few samples of this study predate the infection). Cell type and time point are not known. CDR3s include the opening cysteine and the closing phenylalanine or tryptophan. The D gene is left open where the match is weak. Rows may omit the clone size; those that give it use once, few, many or a size class.

V gene: TRBV5-1
clone size: NA
D gene: TRBD1
J gene: TRBJ2-3
CDR3 DNA: TGCGCCAGCACCCAAGGACAGGGCCGAGGCACAGATACGCAGTATTTT
CDR3 protein: CASTQGQGRGTDTQYF

V gene: TRBV7-2
clone size: NA
D gene: NA
J gene: TRBJ2-3
CDR3 DNA: TGTGCCAGCAGCTTCGTAAGTGGAGGCACGAGCACAGATACGCAGTATTTT
CDR3 protein: CASSFVSGGTSTDTQYF

V gene: TRBV5-1
clone size: NA
D gene: NA
J gene: TRBJ2-3
CDR3 DNA: TGCGCCAGCAGCTCACAGAGGCCAAACACAGATACGCAGTATTTT
CDR3 protein: CASSSQRPNTDTQYF

V gene: TRBV27
clone size: NA
D gene: TRBD2
J gene: TRBJ2-3
CDR3 DNA: TGTGCCAGCAGTTTATTGAACCCTAGCGGGGGTACAGATACGCAGTATTTT
CDR3 protein: CASSLLNPSGGTDTQYF

V gene: TRBV18
clone size: NA
D gene: NA
J gene: TRBJ2-1
CDR3 DNA: TGTGCCAGCTCACCAAAGAAAGGGGGCAATGAGCAGTTCTTC
CDR3 protein: CASSPKKGGNEQFF

V gene: TRBV5-1
clone size: many
D gene: NA
J gene: TRBJ2-3
CDR3 DNA: TGCGCCAGCAGCTTTGGGGCTCTCACAGATACGCAGTATTTT
CDR3 protein: CASSFGALTDTQYF

V gene: TRBV7-9
clone size: NA
D gene: TRBD2
J gene: TRBJ2-7
CDR3 DNA: TGTGCCAGCAGCTCCTCCGGGACTAACGAGCAGTACTTC
CDR3 protein: CASSSSGTNEQYF

V gene: TRBV6-2/TRBV6-3
clone size: NA
D gene: TRBD1
J gene: TRBJ2-5
CDR3 DNA: TGTGCCAGCAGTATAGACGCCGGGACAGGGGATCTGGGGACCCAGTACTTC
CDR3 protein: CASSIDAGTGDLGTQYF

V gene: TRBV12-3/TRBV12-4
clone size: medium-sized
D gene: TRBD1
J gene: TRBJ1-6
CDR3 DNA: TGTGCCAGCAGGGCCGGAGGGGGCGAGGATTCACCCCTCCACTTT
CDR3 protein: CASRAGGGEDSPLHF

V gene: TRBV6-4
clone size: few
D gene: NA
J gene: TRBJ1-5
CDR3 DNA: TGTGCCAGCAGTGTCCAAAGCAATCAGCCCCAGCATTTT
CDR3 protein: CASSVQSNQPQHF

V gene: TRBV29-1
clone size: many
D gene: TRBD1
J gene: TRBJ1-2
CDR3 DNA: TGCAGCGTAAAACAGGGGACTTGGGACTATGGCTACACCTTC
CDR3 protein: CSVKQGTWDYGYTF

V gene: TRBV10-3
clone size: many
D gene: NA
J gene: TRBJ1-1
CDR3 DNA: TGTGCCATCAATTTTCAGGGCGGCACTGAAGCTTTCTTT
CDR3 protein: CAINFQGGTEAFF

V gene: TRBV20-1
clone size: many
D gene: NA
J gene: TRBJ2-5
CDR3 DNA: TGCAGTCCCCTAGAGAGAGAGACCCAGTACTTC
CDR3 protein: CSPLERETQYF

V gene: TRBV7-3
clone size: few
D gene: NA
J gene: TRBJ2-2
CDR3 DNA: TGTGCCAGCAGCTTAGGCCAGGGGAACGGGGAGCTGTTTTTT
CDR3 protein: CASSLGQGNGELFF

V gene: TRBV6-6
clone size: NA
D gene: NA
J gene: TRBJ2-5
CDR3 DNA: TGTGCCAGCAGTACCCCCCATCGGGAGAGACCCCAGTACTTC
CDR3 protein: CASSTPHRERPQYF

V gene: TRBV5-1
clone size: few
D gene: TRBD1
J gene: TRBJ2-6
CDR3 DNA: TGCGCCAGCGGGGGACAGGGTGGTGGGGCCAACGTCCTGACTTTC
CDR3 protein: CASGGQGGGANVLTF

V gene: TRBV12-3/TRBV12-4
clone size: many
D gene: NA
J gene: TRBJ2-3
CDR3 DNA: TGTGCCAGCAGTCCCGGGGTTAGCACAGATACGCAGTATTTT
CDR3 protein: CASSPGVSTDTQYF

V gene: TRBV12-3/TRBV12-4
clone size: NA
D gene: NA
J gene: TRBJ1-4
CDR3 DNA: TGTGCCAGCAGCCACCCTTTGGGAAAACTGTTTTTT
CDR3 protein: CASSHPLGKLFF

V gene: TRBV12-3/TRBV12-4
clone size: few
D gene: TRBD2
J gene: TRBJ2-1
CDR3 DNA: TGTGCCAGCAGTTTAAGCAGCGGGGGGCATAATGAGCAGTTCTTC
CDR3 protein: CASSLSSGGHNEQFF

V gene: TRBV4-3
clone size: NA
D gene: NA
J gene: TRBJ1-2
CDR3 DNA: TGCGCCAGCAGCGAAAGAGGGTCTGTAGACTATGGCTACACCTTC
CDR3 protein: CASSERGSVDYGYTF

V gene: TRBV9
clone size: NA
D gene: NA
J gene: TRBJ2-6
CDR3 DNA: TGTGCCAGCAGCGTATCGACCTCTGGGGCCAACGTCCTGACTTTC
CDR3 protein: CASSVSTSGANVLTF

V gene: TRBV4-1
clone size: many
D gene: TRBD1
J gene: TRBJ1-2
CDR3 DNA: TGCGCCAGCAGCCAACCACGACAGGGGAGTAGGTATGGCTACACCTTC
CDR3 protein: CASSQPRQGSRYGYTF

V gene: TRBV3-1
clone size: NA
D gene: NA
J gene: TRBJ1-5
CDR3 DNA: TGTGCCAGCAGCTTCCTGGGTAGCAATCAGCACCAGCATTTT
CDR3 protein: CASSFLGSNQHQHF

V gene: TRBV5-1
clone size: NA
D gene: NA
J gene: TRBJ2-7
CDR3 DNA: TGCGCCAGCAGTACAGGTGGTATGTACGAGCAGTACTTC
CDR3 protein: CASSTGGMYEQYF

V gene: TRBV7-3
clone size: few
D gene: TRBD2
J gene: TRBJ2-2
CDR3 DNA: TGTGCCAGCAGCCACAGCGGGGGGGCGAACACCGGGGAGCTGTTTTTT
CDR3 protein: CASSHSGGANTGELFF

V gene: TRBV28
clone size: few
D gene: TRBD2
J gene: TRBJ2-1
CDR3 DNA: TGTGCCAGCACTACCCGAACTAGCGGGGTAGATGAGCAGTTCTTC
CDR3 protein: CASTTRTSGVDEQFF

V gene: TRBV7-9
clone size: NA
D gene: TRBD1
J gene: TRBJ1-2
CDR3 DNA: TGTGCCAGCAGCTTAGGGGGGACAGTCTATGGCTACACCTTC
CDR3 protein: CASSLGGTVYGYTF

V gene: TRBV7-2
clone size: few
D gene: NA
J gene: TRBJ2-3
CDR3 DNA: TGTGCCAGCAGTCCGCGGGGGCCAAGCACAGATACGCAGTATTTT
CDR3 protein: CASSPRGPSTDTQYF

V gene: TRBV4-2
clone size: NA
D gene: NA
J gene: TRBJ1-1
CDR3 DNA: TGTGCCAGCAGCCAAGCAGTAAGGGAAACTGAAGCTTTCTTT
CDR3 protein: CASSQAVRETEAFF

V gene: TRBV12-3/TRBV12-4
clone size: few
D gene: TRBD2
J gene: TRBJ2-3
CDR3 DNA: TGTGCCGTCTGCAAAAGCGGGGGCCCCCGCACAGATACGCAGTATTTT
CDR3 protein: CAVCKSGGPRTDTQYF

V gene: TRBV20-1
clone size: many
D gene: NA
J gene: TRBJ2-3
CDR3 DNA: TGCAGTGCTAGAGAGGGGTCAACATTTAGCACAGATACGCAGTATTTT
CDR3 protein: CSAREGSTFSTDTQYF

V gene: TRBV9
clone size: NA
D gene: TRBD2
J gene: TRBJ2-4
CDR3 DNA: TGTGCCAGCAGCGTAGTAGCTAGCGGGGGGCCGGGAAACATTCAGTACTTC
CDR3 protein: CASSVVASGGPGNIQYF

V gene: TRBV30
clone size: NA
D gene: TRBD2
J gene: TRBJ2-3
CDR3 DNA: TGTGCCTGGACGACTAGCGGAGATACGCAGTATTTT
CDR3 protein: CAWTTSGDTQYF

V gene: TRBV4-3
clone size: many
D gene: NA
J gene: TRBJ2-3
CDR3 DNA: TGCGCCAGCAGCTCCGGTCGGGGGTACACAGATACGCAGTATTTT
CDR3 protein: CASSSGRGYTDTQYF

V gene: TRBV6-5
clone size: NA
D gene: NA
J gene: TRBJ2-2
CDR3 DNA: TGTGCCAGCAGTTTGGGACGCAGTAAGAGGCTCTGGGAGCTGTTTTTT
CDR3 protein: CASSLGRSKRLWELFF

V gene: TRBV5-1
clone size: few
D gene: NA
J gene: TRBJ2-5
CDR3 DNA: TGCGCCAGCAGACCTGGAACGGTGGGAGAGACCCAGTACTTC
CDR3 protein: CASRPGTVGETQYF

V gene: TRBV28
clone size: NA
D gene: NA
J gene: TRBJ2-2
CDR3 DNA: TGTGCCATCCTGCCAATAGACACCGGGGAGCTGTTTTTT
CDR3 protein: CAILPIDTGELFF

V gene: TRBV4-3
clone size: NA
D gene: NA
J gene: TRBJ1-4
CDR3 DNA: TGCGCCAGCAGCCAGGGAGTACAGGGTGATGAAAAACTGTTTTTT
CDR3 protein: CASSQGVQGDEKLFF

V gene: TRBV2
clone size: NA
D gene: NA
J gene: TRBJ2-1
CDR3 DNA: TGTGCCAGCAGTAACAGGGGAGGTGAGCAGTTCTTC
CDR3 protein: CASSNRGGEQFF

V gene: TRBV7-3
clone size: many
D gene: NA
J gene: TRBJ2-1
CDR3 DNA: TGTGCCAGCAGCTCAGGTATCGATGAGCAGTTCTTC
CDR3 protein: CASSSGIDEQFF

V gene: TRBV6-2/TRBV6-3
clone size: NA
D gene: NA
J gene: TRBJ1-4
CDR3 DNA: TGTGCCAGCAGCCAAGCAGAAAAACTGTTTTTT
CDR3 protein: CASSQAEKLFF

V gene: TRBV6-5
clone size: NA
D gene: NA
J gene: TRBJ1-2
CDR3 DNA: TGTGCCAGCAGATCCCACCCGTGGGGCTCTAACTATGGCTACACCTTC
CDR3 protein: CASRSHPWGSNYGYTF

V gene: TRBV7-2
clone size: many
D gene: NA
J gene: TRBJ2-7
CDR3 DNA: TGTGCCAGCAGCTTAGCGTATTACGAGCAGTACTTC
CDR3 protein: CASSLAYYEQYF

V gene: TRBV12-3/TRBV12-4
clone size: few
D gene: NA
J gene: TRBJ1-6
CDR3 DNA: TGTGCCAGCACCCAAAATAATTCACCCCTCCACTTT
CDR3 protein: CASTQNNSPLHF

V gene: TRBV24-1
clone size: NA
D gene: NA
J gene: TRBJ1-2
CDR3 DNA: TGTGCCACCAGTGGGGGGCCTTCCTCCTCATTGGGCGGTGGCTACACCTTC
CDR3 protein: CATSGGPSSSLGGGYTF

V gene: TRBV5-5
clone size: NA
D gene: TRBD1
J gene: TRBJ1-2
CDR3 DNA: TGTGCCAGCAGCTTGTTTGACAGGGTAACCTTC
CDR3 protein: CASSLFDRVTF

V gene: TRBV7-3
clone size: NA
D gene: TRBD2
J gene: TRBJ2-1
CDR3 DNA: TGTGCCAGCAGCTCTGGGACTAGATATGAGCAGTTCTTC
CDR3 protein: CASSSGTRYEQFF

V gene: TRBV19
clone size: few
D gene: TRBD1
J gene: TRBJ1-1
CDR3 DNA: TGTGCCAGCAGCGACAGGGTAGGCCTTGAAGCTTTCTTT
CDR3 protein: CASSDRVGLEAFF

V gene: TRBV3-1
clone size: many
D gene: NA
J gene: TRBJ1-6
CDR3 DNA: TGTGCCAGCAGCCTTACTGATAATTCACCCCTCCACTTT
CDR3 protein: CASSLTDNSPLHF

V gene: TRBV27
clone size: few
D gene: NA
J gene: TRBJ2-5
CDR3 DNA: TGTGCCAGCAGTCCCAGCCAGGGCTGGACCCAGTACTTC
CDR3 protein: CASSPSQGWTQYF

V gene: TRBV5-1
clone size: many
D gene: TRBD1
J gene: TRBJ1-2
CDR3 DNA: TGCGCCAGCAGCTTGGACAGGGGCTATGGCTACACCTTC
CDR3 protein: CASSLDRGYGYTF

V gene: TRBV9
clone size: few
D gene: NA
J gene: TRBJ2-3
CDR3 DNA: TGTGCCAGCAGCAGACTAGGCACAGATACGCAGTATTTT
CDR3 protein: CASSRLGTDTQYF

V gene: TRBV12-3/TRBV12-4
clone size: many
D gene: NA
J gene: TRBJ2-2
CDR3 DNA: TGTGCCAGCAGTGCTAACCGGGACTACACCGGGGAGCTGTTTTTT
CDR3 protein: CASSANRDYTGELFF